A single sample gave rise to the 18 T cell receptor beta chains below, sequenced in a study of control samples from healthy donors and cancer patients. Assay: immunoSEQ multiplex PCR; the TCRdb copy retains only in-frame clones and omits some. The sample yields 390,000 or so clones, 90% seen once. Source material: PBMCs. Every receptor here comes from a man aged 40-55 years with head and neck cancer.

This CDR3 reads CTSTIYEQYF. DNA of the CDR3: TGCACCAGTACAATTTACGAGCAGTACTTC. V usage is TRBV1 and J usage is TRBJ2-7; the D call of TRBD1 is as the table states it, not checked on the DNA. TRBV1 is a documented pseudogene. CDR3 length equals 10 residues.

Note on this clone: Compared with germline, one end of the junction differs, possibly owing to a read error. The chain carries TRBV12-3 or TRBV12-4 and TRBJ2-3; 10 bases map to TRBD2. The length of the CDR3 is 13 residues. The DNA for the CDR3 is TGTGCCAGCAGTTCCCTGCGACTAGCGGGTAACTTTTTT. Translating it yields CASSSLRLAGNFF.

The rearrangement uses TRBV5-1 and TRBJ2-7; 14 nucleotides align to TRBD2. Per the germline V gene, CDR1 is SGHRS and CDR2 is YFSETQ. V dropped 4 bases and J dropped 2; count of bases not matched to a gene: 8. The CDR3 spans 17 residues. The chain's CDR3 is CASSPGLAGDRTYEQYF. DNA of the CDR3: TGCGCCAGCAGCCCGGGACTAGCGGGAGACCGAACCTACGAGCAGTACTTC.

CDR3 in DNA: TGTGCCAGCAGTTTGGCGGGAGCCAAGGTCACCGGGGAGCTGTTTTTT. Translation gives CASSLAGAKVTGELFF. This chain joins TRBV28 and TRBJ2-2, with 7 nucleotides matching TRBD2. J was trimmed by 4 bases and V by 3 bases; bases with no gene match: 8. CDR1 and CDR2 (germline): MDHEN, SYDVKM. There are 16 residues in the CDR3.

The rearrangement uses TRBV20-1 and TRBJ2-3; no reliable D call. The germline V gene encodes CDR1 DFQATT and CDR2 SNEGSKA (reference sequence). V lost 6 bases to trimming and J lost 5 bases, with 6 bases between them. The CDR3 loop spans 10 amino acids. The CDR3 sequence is CSADRDTQYF. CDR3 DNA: TGCAGTGCCGATCGAGATACGCAGTATTTT.

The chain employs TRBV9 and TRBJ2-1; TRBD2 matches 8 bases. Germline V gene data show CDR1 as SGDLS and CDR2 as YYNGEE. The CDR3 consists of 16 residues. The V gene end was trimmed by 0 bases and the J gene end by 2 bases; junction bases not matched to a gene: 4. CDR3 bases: TGTGCCAGCAGCGTAGCGGGTAGCGGGACCTACAATGAGCAGTTCTTC. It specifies CASSVAGSGTYNEQFF.

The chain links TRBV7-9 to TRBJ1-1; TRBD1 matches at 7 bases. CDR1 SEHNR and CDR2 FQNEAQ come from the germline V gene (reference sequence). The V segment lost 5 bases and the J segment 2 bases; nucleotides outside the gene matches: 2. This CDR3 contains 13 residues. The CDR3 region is CASSEGGNTEAFF. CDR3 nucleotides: TGTGCCAGCAGCGAAGGGGGCAACACTGAAGCTTTCTTT.

This chain's CDR3 is CASSHSSRQPSSYEQYF. In DNA, the CDR3 is TGTGCCAGCAGCCATAGTAGTCGGCAGCCCAGCTCCTACGAGCAGTACTTC. The chain couples TRBV3-1 (or the pseudogene TRBV3-2) to TRBJ2-7; unclear D gene. This CDR3 has 17 amino acids. V lost 3 bases and J 0 bases, leaving 18 bases between the germline ends. Germline assignment: CDR1 LGHDT and CDR2 YNNKEL (reference sequence).

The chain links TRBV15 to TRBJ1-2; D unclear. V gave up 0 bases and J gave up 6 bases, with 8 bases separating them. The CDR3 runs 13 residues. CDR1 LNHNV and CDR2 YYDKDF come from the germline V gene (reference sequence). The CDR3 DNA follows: TGTGCCACCAGCAGAGATCCCGATCATGGCTACACCTTC. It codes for CATSRDPDHGYTF.

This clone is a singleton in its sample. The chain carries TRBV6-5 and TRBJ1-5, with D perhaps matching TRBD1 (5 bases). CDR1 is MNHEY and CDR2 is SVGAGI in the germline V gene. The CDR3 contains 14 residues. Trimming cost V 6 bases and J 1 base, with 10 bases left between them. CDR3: CASSPRDSNQPQHF. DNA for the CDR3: TGTGCCAGCAGCCCCAGGGACAGCAATCAGCCCCAGCATTTT.

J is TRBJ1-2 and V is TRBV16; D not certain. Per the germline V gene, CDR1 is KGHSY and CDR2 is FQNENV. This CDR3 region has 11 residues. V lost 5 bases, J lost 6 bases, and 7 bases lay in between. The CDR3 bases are TGTGCCAGCAGCGTTCGTGATGGCTACACCTTC. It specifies CASSVRDGYTF.

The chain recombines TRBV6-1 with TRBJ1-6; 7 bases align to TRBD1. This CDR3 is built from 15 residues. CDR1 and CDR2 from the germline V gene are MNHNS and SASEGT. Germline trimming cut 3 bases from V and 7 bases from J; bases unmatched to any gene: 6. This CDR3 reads CASSEPGTDNSPLHF. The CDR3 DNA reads TGTGCCAGCAGTGAGCCCGGGACAGACAATTCACCCCTCCACTTT.

Here the CDR3 reads CASTGRVFGGVTDTQYF. The CDR3 DNA follows: TGTGCCAGCACCGGGAGGGTTTTCGGGGGGGTAACAGATACGCAGTATTTT. The chain employs TRBV5-5 and TRBJ2-3; 8 bases are shared with TRBD2. Germline assignment: CDR1 SGHKS and CDR2 YYEKEE (reference sequence). This CDR3 comprises 17 residues. V shed 6 bases, J shed 3 bases, and the junction held 15 bases outside the gene matches.

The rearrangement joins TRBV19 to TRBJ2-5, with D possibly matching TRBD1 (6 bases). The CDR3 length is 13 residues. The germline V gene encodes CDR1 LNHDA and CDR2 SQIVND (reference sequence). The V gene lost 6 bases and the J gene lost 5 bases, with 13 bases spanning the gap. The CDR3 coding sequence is TGTGCCAGTAGAGCTACAGGGATGGAGACCCAGTACTTC. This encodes CASRATGMETQYF.

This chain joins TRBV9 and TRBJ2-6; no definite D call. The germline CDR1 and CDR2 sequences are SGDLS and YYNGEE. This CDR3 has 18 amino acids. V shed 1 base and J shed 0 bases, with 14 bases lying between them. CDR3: CASSVFEDVYSGANVLTF. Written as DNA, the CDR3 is TGTGCCAGCAGCGTATTCGAGGACGTATACTCTGGGGCCAACGTCCTGACTTTC.

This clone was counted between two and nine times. CDR3 sequence reads: CAIHRSGGVSTGELFF. The CDR3 region has the DNA TGTGCCATCCACCGGTCGGGGGGCGTGAGCACCGGGGAGCTGTTTTTT. The chain employs TRBV19 and TRBJ2-2; D possibly corresponds to TRBD2 (7 bases). This CDR3 contains 16 residues. CDR1 and CDR2 (germline): LNHDA, SQIVND (reference sequence). V was shortened by 10 bases and J by 4 bases, with 22 bases between the two germline ends.

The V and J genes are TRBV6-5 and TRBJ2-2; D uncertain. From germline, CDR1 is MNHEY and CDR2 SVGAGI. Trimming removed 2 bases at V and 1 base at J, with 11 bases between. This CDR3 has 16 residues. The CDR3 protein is CASSYTASLNTGELFF. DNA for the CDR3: TGTGCCAGCAGTTACACGGCCAGCTTGAACACCGGGGAGCTGTTTTTT.

CDR3 residues: CATHVGGAPTEAFF. As DNA, the CDR3 is TGTGCCACCCACGTTGGGGGCGCTCCCACTGAAGCTTTCTTT. The genes are TRBV19 and TRBJ1-1; a possible D gene is TRBD1 (6 bases). Germline V gene data show CDR1 as LNHDA and CDR2 as SQIVND (reference sequence). The CDR3 has 14 residues. V lost 10 bases to trimming and J lost 4 bases, with 19 bases between them.